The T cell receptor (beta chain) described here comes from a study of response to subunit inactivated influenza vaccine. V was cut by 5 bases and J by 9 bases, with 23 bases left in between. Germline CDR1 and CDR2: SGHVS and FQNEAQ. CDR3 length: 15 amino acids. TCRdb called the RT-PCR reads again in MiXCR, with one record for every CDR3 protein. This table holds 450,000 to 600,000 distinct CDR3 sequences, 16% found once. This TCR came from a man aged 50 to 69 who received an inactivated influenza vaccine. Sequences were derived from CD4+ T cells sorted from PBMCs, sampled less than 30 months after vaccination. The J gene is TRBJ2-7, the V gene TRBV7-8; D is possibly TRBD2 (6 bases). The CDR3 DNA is TGTGCCAGCAGCCCCCGGGACTGGAGATCATCAGTGCAGTACTTC. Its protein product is CASSPRDWRSSVQYF. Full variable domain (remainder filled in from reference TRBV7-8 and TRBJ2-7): GAGVSQSPRYKVAKRGQDVALRCDPISGHVSLFWYQQALGQGPEFLTYFQNEAQLDKSGLPSDRFFAERPEGSVSTLKIQRTQQEDSAVYLCASSPRDWRSSVQYFGPGTRLTVT.